This TCR beta chain stems from a study of a mutant IDH1 vaccine in newly diagnosed glioma (dated by TCRdb to about 2021). As for the study more broadly: Across visits V03 through V10, patients got a total of eight vaccinations, given in weeks 1, 3, 5, 7, 11, 15, 19 and 23. Vaccination started 4-6 weeks after radiotherapy alone, or was given together with temozolomide cycles in the groups whose treatment included chemotherapy. Of the approximately 35 treated patients, about 60% were male and approximately 40% were female, and the mean age was approximately 37 years. Before enrollment, most patients had been given radiochemotherapy with temozolomide as standard therapy, while the rest had received either radiotherapy alone or temozolomide alone. Peripheral blood was drawn at six visits: V03 (baseline), V05, V07, V10, V12 and V13. For exploratory analyses, some 24 treated patients had longitudinal TCRB deep sequencing done wherever samples were available.

In the germline V gene (reference sequence), CDR1 corresponds to MNHNY and CDR2 to SVGAGI. From the cysteine up to the phenylalanine, the CDR3 has a length of 12 residues. The CDR3 DNA has 36 bases and is translated from base 1. V is pruned by 6 bases and J by 10 bases, leaving 6 bases of the junction without a gene match. Comment on this clone: Its recognized antigen is unknown. No quality values exist for individual bases; no much larger clone is one base distant.

The time point label corresponds to: week 23, last vaccination. A 20-mer mutant IDH1 peptide at 300 micrograms in Montanide made up each vaccine dose, which was injected subcutaneously together with topical imiquimod. The donors had newly diagnosed IDH1-mutant astrocytomas of WHO grade 3 or 4 that showed loss of nuclear ATRX. The samples were drawn from NOA16, a multicentre, single-arm, open-label phase I trial in Germany that tested a mutant IDH1 peptide vaccine in humans for the first time. The DNeasy Blood and Tissue Kit was used to extract genomic DNA from EDTA blood for TCRB sequencing. The full study reports these points: Across multiple MHC alleles, vaccine-induced immune responses were seen in just over 90% of patients. PBMC samples for TCRB deep sequencing were selected based on availability. It was noted by the authors that analyses of patient blood samples could not be reproduced owing to sample limitations. Changes in the top peripheral T cell clonotypes picked up by TCRB sequencing did not appear to be linked to pseudoprogression.

Library preparation employed the immunoSEQ multiplex PCR assay. The hsTCRB Kit was used according to the manufacturer's protocol to amplify rearranged TCR beta chain sequences. An Illumina MiSeq was used to sequence the TCRB libraries. As for the original processing: The kit vendor's proprietary platform handled demultiplexing, trimming and gene mapping. TCRdb's version of the immuneACCESS table is confined to in-frame rearrangements and falls short of the full clone set. An unresolved V gene accounts for under half of the shortfall where checked; the remainder is of unknown origin. That table furnishes V, J and clone size, whereas the DNA furnished D and trimming. Present in this sample are 88,000 or so clones, 65% to 90% of which were seen just once. The top ten hold 2% to 2.5% of the sample.

The chain couples TRBV6-6 to TRBJ1-1, with 9 central nucleotides matching TRBD1. The clonotype comes from a man aged 25 to 40 with glioma. Some clones in this sample may be carry-over from other donors' samples. The sample in question was PBMCs, obtained from a glioma patient whose treatment included an IDH1 peptide vaccine. CDR3 sequence: CASRRDREGAFF. The nucleotide sequence reads TGTGCCAGCAGGAGGGACAGGGAGGGAGCTTTCTTT.